The TCR beta chain described here comes from a study of cytomegalovirus exposure and HLA in healthy donors. In the PCR, 60 Vbeta and 13 Jbeta primers were used. The method was immunoSEQ multiplex PCR; TCRdb's version includes in-frame clones alone and lacks a portion of them. The sample includes fewer than 200,000 clones, more than 60% seen only once; the top ten take 3.5% to 5.5%. CDR3 length: 16 residues. Germline loops: CDR1 MRHNA, CDR2 SNTAGT. V dropped 6 bases and J dropped 3 bases, with 17 bases sitting between them. This receptor was identified in a middle-aged man in good health and CMV-seronegative. What was sequenced was PBMCs. The rearrangement uses TRBV6-4 and TRBJ2-2; a weak D match, TRBD1 (6 bases). As DNA, the CDR3 is TGTGCCAGCAGCCCAAAGCCTGGGGGCGACACCGGGGAGCTGTTTTTT. This sequence encodes CASSPKPGGDTGELFF.